Given below is one T cell receptor beta chain in context. Other DNA sequences within the sample encode an identical CDR3. The CDR3 totals 14 residues. J was trimmed by 7 bases and V by 4 bases; bases with no gene match: 3. Germline CDR1 and CDR2: SGHRS and YFSETQ. Clones were read by immunoSEQ multiplex PCR, and TCRdb kept only the in-frame ones, dropping some. In the table there are approximately 250,000 clones, 91% of which are singletons. These data originate in a study of blood T cell repertoires in COVID-19. All enrollees were about 18 to 89 years old and from 24 US areas. Membership in each cohort depended on participant-reported clinical history.

This receptor was taken from a middle-aged man who had been exposed to COVID-19. The gene calls are TRBV5-1 and TRBJ1-4; TRBD1 agrees at 11 bases. Sequenced: PBMCs or T cells enriched from blood (not recorded which). The CDR3 here is CASSLGQGGEKLFF. The CDR3 nucleotides read TGCGCCAGCAGCCTGGGACAGGGGGGTGAAAAACTGTTTTTT.